Listed here is a single T cell receptor (beta chain). What this receptor recognizes is not known. No per-base quality is available; no much larger clone lies one base away. V is pruned by 1 base and J by 2 bases, leaving 3 bases of the junction without a gene match. The CDR3 numbers 15 residues from cysteine through phenylalanine. Only the CDR3 DNA is retained, 45 bases long and in frame from the first base. CDR1 and CDR2 were assigned from the germline V gene (reference sequence) as SGHNT and YYREEE. This sample was taken from a study of cytomegalovirus exposure and HLA in healthy donors (dated by TCRdb to 2016 to 2017). Some background on the complete study: According to a later analysis, one platform produced both the 100 to 150 validation repertoires and the roughly 660 repertoires of the first cohort. The study aimed to test whether signatures of past pathogen exposure could be identified by cataloging public T cell receptors. The study combined high-throughput TCR immunosequencing, statistical association of individual TCRs with disease status, and machine learning to predict cytomegalovirus infection status. In addition to the first cohort of several hundred subjects, a separate validation cohort of 130 or so different subjects was used. Findings and caveats that apply to the study as a whole: The classifier was reported to diagnose cytomegalovirus status with high specificity and sensitivity in both the original cohort and the validation cohort. In vitro tests confirmed that a few of the cytomegalovirus-associated TCR beta chains recognize cytomegalovirus antigens. Most TCR sequences were observed very rarely across donors, whereas some public TCRs were present in many individuals. The authors suggested that the approach could potentially be extended to other disease states and immunological phenotypes. Subsequent analysis determined that TCRs grouped into clusters in the first cohort also showed a tendency toward co-occurrence across the approximately 120 validation repertoires, and approximately 94% of cluster scores exceeded 0. A later analysis had no HLA typing for the validation cohort, so co-occurrence there was scored across all 110 or so repertoires. The study gave a list of 150 to 200 TCR beta chains associated with cytomegalovirus.

Library generation was performed with the immunoSEQ multiplex PCR assay. For the original study's pipeline: A statistical classification framework was developed to diagnose cytomegalovirus status using the catalog of TCR beta chain sequences. Sourced from immuneACCESS, this table was stored by TCRdb with only in-frame sequences that have V and J called. A share of the clones is absent; for the studies checked, an unresolved V gene accounts for under half, and the remainder has no known explanation. Clonal size and the V and J genes are those of that table, whereas D and trimming came from the DNA. The sample table lists fewer than 200,000 clones, 75% to 90% of them with a count of one. The ten largest clonotypes hold approximately 2.4% of the sample. Donors formed part of the validation cohort, which comprised fewer than 150 subjects and was distinct from the first cohort of fewer than 750 subjects.

The chain is encoded by TRBV5-4 joined to TRBJ2-7, with 10 bases matching TRBD2. The sample consisted of PBMCs. This TCR was sampled from a woman younger than 30 in good health and CMV-seronegative. At the DNA level, the sequence is TGTGCCAGCAGCTTGCTAGCGGGAGATCCCTACGAGCAGTACTTC. This is translated as CASSLLAGDPYEQYF.